This TCR beta chain was identified in a study of blood T cell repertoires in COVID-19. Using immunoSEQ multiplex PCR, the repertoire was profiled, and TCRdb retains in-frame clones only, with some absent. The sample consists of some 510,000 clones, roughly 90% of them appearing once. Trimming removed 5 bases from V and 6 bases from J, with 11 bases in between. The CDR3 extends over 12 amino acids. From germline, CDR1 is MNHEY and CDR2 SVGEGT. This clonotype originated in a woman aged 40 to 50 who had recovered from COVID-19. The specimen was PBMCs or T cells enriched from blood (not recorded which). The chain couples TRBV6-2 or TRBV6-3 to TRBJ2-7, with D hard to call. The CDR3 spells CASSMIRGEQYF. The CDR3 coding sequence is TGTGCCAGCAGTATGATTAGAGGCGAGCAGTACTTC.